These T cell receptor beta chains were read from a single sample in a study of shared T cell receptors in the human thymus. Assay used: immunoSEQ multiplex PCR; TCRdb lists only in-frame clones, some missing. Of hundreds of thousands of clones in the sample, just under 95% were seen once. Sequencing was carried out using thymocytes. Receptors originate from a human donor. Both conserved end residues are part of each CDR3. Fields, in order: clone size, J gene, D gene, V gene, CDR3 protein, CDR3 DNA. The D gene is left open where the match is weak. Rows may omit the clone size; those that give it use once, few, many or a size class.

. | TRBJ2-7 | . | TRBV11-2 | CASTSTGVDSSDEQYF | TGTGCCAGCACTTCGACAGGTGTGGACTCAAGCGACGAGCAGTACTTC
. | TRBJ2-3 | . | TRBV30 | CAWSRGSSTDTQYF | TGTGCCTGGAGCCGGGGCTCTAGCACAGATACGCAGTATTTT
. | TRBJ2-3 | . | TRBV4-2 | CASSQATQRGCRGSTDTQYF | TGTGCCAGCAGCCAAGCCACTCAAAGGGGATGTAGGGGGAGCACAGATACGCAGTATTTT
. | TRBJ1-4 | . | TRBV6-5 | CASRKTATNEKLFF | TGTGCCAGCAGGAAGACGGCAACTAATGAAAAACTGTTTTTT
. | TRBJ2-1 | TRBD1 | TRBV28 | CASSLKTGTGPNYNEQFF | TGTGCCAGCAGCTTGAAAACCGGGACAGGGCCGAACTACAATGAGCAGTTCTTC
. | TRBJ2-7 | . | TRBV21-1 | CASSKDLTYEQYF | TGTGCCAGCAGCAAAGATTTGACCTACGAGCAGTACTTC
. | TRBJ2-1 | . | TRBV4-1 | CASSQEAVLTLYNEQFF | TGCGCCAGCAGCCAAGAGGCCGTCCTTACCTTATACAATGAGCAGTTCTTC
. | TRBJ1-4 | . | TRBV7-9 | CASSLVDPVATNEKLFF | TGTGCCAGCAGCTTAGTGGATCCAGTGGCAACTAATGAAAAACTGTTTTTT
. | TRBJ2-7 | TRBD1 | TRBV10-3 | CAISESPPKDRGREQYF | TGTGCCATCAGTGAGTCTCCCCCCAAAGACAGGGGGCGCGAGCAGTACTTC
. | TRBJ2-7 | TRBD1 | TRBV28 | CASRPTGSYEQYF | TGTGCCAGCAGACCGACAGGGTCCTACGAGCAGTACTTC
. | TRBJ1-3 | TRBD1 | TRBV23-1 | CASSFRGWGQGNHNSGNTIYF | TGCGCCAGCAGCTTCCGGGGCTGGGGACAGGGTAACCACAACTCTGGAAACACCATATATTTT
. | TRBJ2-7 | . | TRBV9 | CASTRSPDLWHYEQYF | TGTGCCAGCACCCGTTCGCCGGACCTTTGGCACTACGAGCAGTACTTC
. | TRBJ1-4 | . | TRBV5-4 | CASSFRGLNEKLFF | TGTGCCAGCAGCTTTCGGGGGTTGAATGAAAAACTGTTTTTT
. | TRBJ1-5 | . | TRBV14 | CASSQDGWSPQHF | TGTGCCAGCAGCCAAGATGGGTGGTCTCCCCAGCATTTT
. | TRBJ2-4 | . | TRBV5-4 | CASSDQGAHSNF | TGTGCCAGCAGCGACCAAGGGGCCCATTCGAACTTC
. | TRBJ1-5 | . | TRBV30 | CAWSVTFDQSQHF | TGTGCCTGGAGTGTAACCTTTGATCAGTCCCAGCATTTT
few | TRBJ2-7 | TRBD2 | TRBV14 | CASSPNWTSTDEQYF | TGTGCCAGCAGCCCGAACTGGACTAGCACTGACGAGCAGTACTTC
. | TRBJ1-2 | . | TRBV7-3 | CASSPGLPLILDGYTF | TGTGCCAGCAGCCCCGGGTTGCCCTTAATTCTTGATGGCTACACCTTC
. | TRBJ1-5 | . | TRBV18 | CASSPRAAYSNQPQHF | TGTGCCAGCTCACCCCGGGCAGCATATAGCAATCAGCCCCAGCATTTT
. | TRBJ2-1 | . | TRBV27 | CATLQGSGRRSSYNEQFF | TGTGCCACCTTACAGGGTTCGGGGCGGAGAAGCTCCTACAATGAGCAGTTCTTC
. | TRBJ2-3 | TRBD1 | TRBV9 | CASSARTGQTSTDTQYF | TGTGCCAGCAGCGCAAGAACGGGACAGACTAGCACAGATACGCAGTATTTT
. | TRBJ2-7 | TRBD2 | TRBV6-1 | CASTSSGEGGYEQYF | TGTGCCAGCACCTCCTCGGGGGAGGGTGGCTACGAGCAGTACTTC
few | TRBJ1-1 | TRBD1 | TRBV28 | CASSRDRGRTEAFF | TGTGCCAGCAGCCGGGACAGGGGGCGAACTGAAGCTTTCTTT
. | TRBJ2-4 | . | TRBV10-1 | CASSESKPVELAKNIQYF | TGCGCCAGCAGTGAGTCGAAACCAGTCGAACTAGCCAAAAACATTCAGTACTTC
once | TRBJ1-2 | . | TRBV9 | CASSGSTGHYGYTF | TGTGCCAGCAGCGGATCCACAGGGCACTATGGCTACACCTTC
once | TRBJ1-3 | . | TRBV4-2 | CASSQDGLAIYF | TGTGCCAGCAGCCAAGATGGGTTGGCCATATATTTT
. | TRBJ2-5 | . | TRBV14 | CASSPRYLGRKTQYF | TGTGCCAGCAGCCCCCGATACTTAGGGCGGAAGACCCAGTACTTC
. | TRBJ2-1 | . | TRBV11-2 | CASSLGHRTEHYNEQFF | TGTGCCAGCAGCTTAGGCCATCGGACAGAGCACTACAATGAGCAGTTCTTC
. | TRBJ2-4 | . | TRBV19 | CATRRGWRRGNIAKNIQYF | TGTGCAACTAGGCGGGGTTGGCGCCGAGGGAATATAGCCAAAAACATTCAGTACTTC
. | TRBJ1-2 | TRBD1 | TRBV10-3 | CAIRPGQGYGYTF | TGTGCCATCAGACCGGGACAGGGGTATGGCTACACCTTC